These 25 T cell receptor beta chains originate from one sample sequenced in a study of T cell repertoires in cytomegalovirus infection. MiXCR, run by TCRdb on the reads, gives a single entry per CDR3 protein. The sample lists hundreds of thousands of distinct CDR3 sequences; 15% to 20% were seen once. The specimen was PBMCs. These receptors were collected from a human donor in good health (CMV status not recorded). Some clones in this sample may be carry-over from other donors' samples.

This clonotype was seen ten or more times. The chain uses TRBV7-2 and TRBJ2-7, with D perhaps assigned TRBD1 or TRBD2 (5 bases each). The germline V gene has CDR1 SGHTA and CDR2 FQGNSA. The CDR3 totals 16 residues. V lost 3 bases, J lost 2 bases, and 17 bases lay in between. The chain's CDR3 is CASSFGGPGTTYEQYF. The CDR3 DNA is TGTGCCAGCAGCTTTGGAGGACCCGGGACCACCTACGAGCAGTACTTC.

V is TRBV5-4 and J is TRBJ2-7, with D perhaps matching TRBD2 (5 bases). Per the germline V gene, CDR1 is SGHNT and CDR2 is YYREEE (reference sequence). V was shortened by 4 bases and J by 0 bases, with 14 bases between the two germline ends. CDR3 length: 15 amino acids. Written as DNA, the CDR3 is TGTGCCAGCAGCGACATCCGGGATGCCTCCTACGAGCAGTACTTC. Translation: CASSDIRDASYEQYF.

V usage is TRBV12-3 or TRBV12-4 and J usage is TRBJ2-7, with TRBD1 as a possible D gene (6 bases). V lost 9 bases to trimming and J lost 6 bases, with 15 bases between them. This CDR3 region has 12 residues. The CDR3 loop is CASGGRRGEQYF. In DNA form, the CDR3 reads TGTGCCAGTGGGGGCAGACGAGGCGAGCAGTACTTC.

DNA of the CDR3: TGTGCCAGCAGCTTTCGAGCCGGGACAGTCAACACCGGGGAGCTGTTTTTT. Encoded protein: CASSFRAGTVNTGELFF. The rearrangement links TRBV7-9 to TRBJ2-2; 7 positions agree with TRBD1. The CDR3 covers 17 residues. Germline CDR1 reads SEHNR; CDR2 reads FQNEAQ (reference sequence). The V and J ends lost 3 bases and 2 bases, in that order; junction bases with no gene match: 9.

The CDR3 reads CASSTRPFSAIYF. Written as DNA, the CDR3 is TGTGCCAGCAGCACACGGCCGTTTTCTGCCATATATTTT. The J gene is TRBJ1-3, the V gene TRBV7-2, with unresolved D. Germline CDR1 is SGHTA and CDR2 is FQGNSA. There are 13 residues in the CDR3. Trimming took 5 bases from V and 11 from J, leaving 16 bases between them.

Only a few counts were recorded for this clonotype. V and J are TRBV28 and TRBJ1-5; weak D call: TRBD1 (5 bases). The CDR3 covers 15 residues. Trimming pared 2 bases from V and 7 bases from J, leaving 15 bases between. CDR1 is MDHEN, CDR2 SYDVKM, per germline. The CDR3 here is CASSLISQGLQPQHF. In DNA form, the CDR3 reads TGTGCCAGCAGTTTAATTTCCCAGGGTTTGCAGCCCCAGCATTTT.

This clonotype was observed a few times. The chain has TRBV10-3 and TRBJ2-5; maybe TRBD2 (6 bases). Trimming removed 0 bases from V and 6 bases from J, with 17 bases in between. CDR3 length: 16 residues. The germline V gene has CDR1 ENHRY and CDR2 SYGVKD. The CDR3 loop is CAISESPGALSQTQYF. CDR3 coding DNA: TGTGCCATCAGTGAGTCGCCGGGAGCCTTATCTCAGACCCAGTACTTC.

The chain links TRBV20-1 to TRBJ2-5; the D is unclear. V was trimmed by 3 bases and J by 1 base, leaving 3 bases between them. CDR1 DFQATT and CDR2 SNEGSKA come from the germline V gene (reference sequence). This CDR3 contains 11 residues. CDR3 loop: CSARVQETQYF. CDR3 nucleotides: TGCAGTGCTAGGGTCCAAGAGACCCAGTACTTC.

To note about this clonotype: A much larger clone sits a single nucleotide away, making a read error possible. V gene TRBV7-2 combines with J gene TRBJ2-1; a weak D match, TRBD1 (5 bases). This CDR3 contains 16 residues. Germline V gene lookup returns CDR1 SGHTA and CDR2 FQGNSA. The CDR3 spells CASSLGGVVLYNEQLF. CDR3 DNA: TGTGCCAGCAGCTTAGGGGGCGTGGTACTTTACAATGAGCAGTTGTTC. Using reference TRBV7-2 and TRBJ2-1 for the parts outside the CDR3, the full variable domain is GAGVSQSPSNKVTEKGKDVELRCDPISGHTALYWYRQSLGQGLEFLIYFQGNSAPDKSGLPSDRFSAERTGGSVSTLTIQRTQQEDSAVYLCASSLGGVVLYNEQLFGPGTRLTVL.

The chain combines TRBV29-1 with TRBJ2-5; either TRBD1 or TRBD2 may fit D (5 bases each). Germline V gives CDR1 SQVTM, CDR2 ANQGSEA. The CDR3 has 15 amino acids. V was shortened by 4 bases and J by 3 bases, with 18 bases between the two germline ends. CDR3 amino acids: CSVVIDGTTKETQYF. CDR3 nucleotides: TGCAGCGTTGTAATCGACGGGACGACTAAAGAGACCCAGTACTTC.

The genes are TRBV19 and TRBJ1-4, with D possibly being TRBD1 (6 bases). Trimming took off 7 bases at V and 2 bases at J, with 14 bases between the two ends. The CDR3 has 15 amino acids. Per the germline V gene, CDR1 is LNHDA and CDR2 is SQIVND (reference sequence). CDR3 DNA: TGTGCCAGTAACCCCGACAGGTCGACTAATGAAAAACTGTTTTTT. Translation gives CASNPDRSTNEKLFF.

This clonotype has just one count. The chain employs TRBV28 and TRBJ1-4; D is undetermined. V lost 8 bases and J 5 bases, leaving 12 bases between the germline ends. The CDR3 contains 13 residues. Germline V gene sequence: CDR1 MDHEN, CDR2 SYDVKM. CDR3 sequence reads: CASQGEPNEKLFF. The DNA of the CDR3 is TGTGCCAGCCAAGGAGAACCAAATGAAAAACTGTTTTTT.

This clonotype has just a few counts. This chain links TRBV10-3 with TRBJ2-3; weak D call: TRBD2 (5 bases). The germline V and J ends were trimmed by 6 bases and 5 bases, with 15 bases remaining between them. Germline CDR1 and CDR2: ENHRY and SYGVKD. The CDR3 is 14 residues long. The CDR3 DNA reads as TGTGCCATCAGAGGCGGGTCCGAGGGAGATACGCAGTATTTT. Its translation is CAIRGGSEGDTQYF.

The J gene is TRBJ2-1, the V gene TRBV6-2 or TRBV6-3, with TRBD2 matching 7 bases. CDR3 length equals 15 residues. Germline V lookup: CDR1 MNHEY, CDR2 SVGEGT. V shed 5 bases, J shed 0 bases, and the junction held 4 bases outside the gene matches. The CDR3 sequence: CASSPSGNSYNEQFF. In nucleotides, the CDR3 is TGTGCCAGCAGTCCTAGCGGAAACTCCTACAATGAGCAGTTCTTC.

This clonotype was recorded many times. The genes are TRBV7-2 and TRBJ2-7, with D possibly matching TRBD2 (5 bases). CDR3 length equals 16 residues. The germline gives CDR1 SGHTA, CDR2 FQGNSA. V gave up 1 base and J gave up 9 bases, with 22 bases separating them. In DNA, the CDR3 is TGTGCCAGCAGCTTAGGAGCTAGTCTAGCCCCATTAGGGCAGTACTTC. Translated: CASSLGASLAPLGQYF.

The table lists this clonotype with many counts. V gene TRBV7-2 combines with J gene TRBJ2-3; 10 bases match TRBD2. Germline V CDR1 and CDR2: SGHTA, FQGNSA. The CDR3 length is 15 residues. V was pared by 3 bases and J by 1 base, with 1 base of the junction left unmatched. The CDR3 protein is CASSFLAGGTDTQYF. In DNA, the CDR3 is TGTGCCAGCAGCTTCCTAGCGGGGGGCACAGATACGCAGTATTTT.

This clonotype was seen at least ten times. The genes are TRBV28 and TRBJ2-3; 10 nucleotides match TRBD2. J lost 4 bases, V lost 3 bases, and 7 bases had no gene match. The germline CDR1 and CDR2 sequences are MDHEN and SYDVKM. The CDR3 is 16 residues long. The CDR3 coding sequence is TGTGCCAGCAGTTTGGACTTAGCGGGGGGCTCAGATACGCAGTATTTT. This encodes CASSLDLAGGSDTQYF.

The chain couples TRBV3-1 to TRBJ2-5; D call uncertain. The germline V gene has CDR1 LGHDT and CDR2 YNNKEL (reference sequence). Deletions cut 0 bases from V and 5 bases from J, with 4 bases between. This CDR3 contains 12 residues. The CDR3 DNA follows: TGTGCCAGCAGCCAAGACGATGAGACCCAGTACTTC. This encodes CASSQDDETQYF.

The chain couples TRBV20-1 to TRBJ2-7; maybe TRBD1 (7 bases). The CDR3 length is 15 residues. Germline values: CDR1 DFQATT, CDR2 SNEGSKA (reference sequence). V lost 5 bases, J lost 1 base, and 18 bases lay in between. The CDR3: CSASSDRAGSYEQYF. The CDR3 DNA reads as TGCAGTGCTTCCTCTGACAGGGCGGGATCCTACGAGCAGTACTTC.

Regarding this clonotype: One junction end does not reproduce the germline sequence, and a read error may be involved. V usage is TRBV7-6 and J usage is TRBJ1-2; 9 bases align to TRBD1. Germline V gives CDR1 SGHVS, CDR2 FNYEAQ. The CDR3 extends over 15 amino acids. The CDR3 loop reads CTSSLWATGGEGYTF. In DNA form, the CDR3 reads TGTACCAGCAGCTTATGGGCTACAGGGGGCGAGGGCTACACCTTC.

The chain employs TRBV28 and TRBJ2-2, with 11 bases that match TRBD2. The CDR3 sequence is 18 residues long. With V trimmed by 5 bases and J by 3 bases, 11 bases remained unmatched. Germline V CDR1 and CDR2: MDHEN, SYDVKM. This CDR3 reads CASSSKHPGLADTGELFF. In DNA form, the CDR3 reads TGTGCCAGCAGTAGCAAGCACCCGGGACTAGCGGACACCGGGGAGCTGTTTTTT. Looking up the rest from reference TRBV28 and TRBJ2-2 gives the full variable domain: DVKVTQSSRYLVKRTGEKVFLECVQDMDHENMFWYRQDPGLGLRLIYFSYDVKMKEKGDIPEGYSVSREKKERFSLILESASTNQTSMYLCASSSKHPGLADTGELFFGEGSRLTVL.

This clonotype was seen many times. The gene calls are TRBV7-2 and TRBJ2-3; D may match TRBD1 or TRBD2 (5 bases each). Looked up from germline, CDR1 is SGHTA and CDR2 is FQGNSA. The CDR3 runs 15 residues. Trimming cost V 1 base and J 4 bases, with 12 bases left between them. This CDR3 reads CASSLVGVWADTQYF. DNA of the CDR3: TGTGCCAGCAGCTTAGTGGGGGTTTGGGCAGATACGCAGTATTTT.

This clonotype was detected ten times or more. V and J are TRBV7-2 and TRBJ2-3; 16 nucleotides line up with TRBD2. J gave up 5 bases and V 2 bases, and 7 bases lay outside the gene matches. Germline-derived CDR1 and CDR2 are SGHTA and FQGNSA. The CDR3 extends over 18 amino acids. The CDR3: CASSLLGLAGGPEDTQYF. The CDR3 DNA sequence: TGTGCCAGCAGCTTATTGGGACTAGCGGGGGGGCCCGAAGATACGCAGTATTTT.

This chain uses TRBV29-1 with TRBJ2-1, with a possible D match to TRBD1 (6 bases). CDR1 is SQVTM and CDR2 is ANQGSEA in the germline V gene. This CDR3 has 13 amino acids. V gave up 4 bases and J gave up 3 bases, with 10 bases separating them. CDR3 amino acids: CSVGGLDYNEQFF. CDR3 DNA: TGCAGCGTTGGGGGGCTGGACTACAATGAGCAGTTCTTC.

This chain connects TRBV6-1 to TRBJ1-4; perhaps TRBD1 as D (5 bases). The CDR3 totals 14 residues. CDR1 and CDR2 from the germline V gene are MNHNS and SASEGT. Trimming cost V 7 bases and J 3 bases, with 12 bases left between them. CDR3 residues: CASTYQGSNEKLFF. In nucleotides, the CDR3 is TGTGCCAGCACTTACCAGGGCTCTAATGAAAAACTGTTTTTT.